The next 16 T cell receptor beta chains were all read from a single sample in a study of T cell repertoires in cytomegalovirus infection. TCRdb passed the reads through MiXCR, listing each CDR3 protein once. The data contain approximately 76,000 distinct CDR3 sequences, around 3.4% of them singletons. Sequenced material: PBMCs. Receptors originate from a human donor in good health (CMV status not recorded). Some clones in this sample may be carry-over from other donors' samples.

DNA for the CDR3: TGTGCCAGCAGCCTTCAGGACCTGCATAATGCACAACTGTTTTTT. Its translation is CASSLQDLHNAQLFF. The chain has TRBV14 and TRBJ1-4; D is unresolved. Germline-derived CDR1 and CDR2 are SGHDN and FVKESK. The CDR3 is 15 amino acids. Trimming shortened V by 4 bases and J by 12 bases, and 21 bases separated the two germline ends. The full variable domain, rest sourced from reference TRBV14 and TRBJ1-4, is EAGVTQFPSHSVIEKGQTVTLRCDPISGHDNLYWYRRVMGKEIKFLLHFVKESKQDESGMPNNRFLAERTGGTYSTLKVQPAELEDSGVYFCASSLQDLHNAQLFFGSGTQLSVL.

This clonotype was seen at least ten times. The J gene is TRBJ1-2, the V gene TRBV29-1, with D unclear. This CDR3 has 13 amino acids. The germline V gene encodes CDR1 SQVTM and CDR2 ANQGSEA. V was cut by 1 base and J by 8 bases, with 14 bases left in between. This CDR3 is CSVEVGWSGGYTF. The CDR3 DNA reads TGCAGCGTTGAAGTCGGTTGGAGTGGGGGCTACACCTTC.

In this sample, this clonotype turned up many times. The chain recombines TRBV9 with TRBJ2-7, with 7 bases lining up with TRBD1. Looked up from germline, CDR1 is SGDLS and CDR2 is YYNGEE. This CDR3 contains 13 residues. Unmatched junction bases numbered 5, after V lost 2 bases and J lost 6 bases. This CDR3 reads CASSVRDRAEQYF. CDR3 nucleotide sequence: TGTGCCAGCAGCGTCCGTGACAGGGCCGAGCAGTACTTC.

This clonotype appeared many times. The chain employs TRBV12-3 or TRBV12-4 and TRBJ1-5, with TRBD1 as a possible D gene (5 bases). The CDR3 is 13 residues long. V lost 8 bases and J 0 bases, leaving 8 bases between the germline ends. In nucleotides, the CDR3 is TGTGCCAGCGGCGACAGTAGCAATCAGCCCCAGCATTTT. Translated: CASGDSSNQPQHF.

This clonotype occurred many times. CDR3 sequence (DNA): TGCGCCAGCAGTCCACCCCTCCACTTT. Amino acid sequence: CASSPPLHF. The V and J genes are TRBV23-1 and TRBJ1-6; D call uncertain. TRBV23-1 has ORF status, its function being uncertain. Trimming left V 4 bases short and J 11 bases short, with 0 bases between. The CDR3 covers 9 residues.

This clonotype was counted at least ten times. The chain recombines TRBV4-3 with TRBJ2-7, with 13 nucleotides matching TRBD2. This CDR3 region has 16 residues. Germline CDR1 LGHNA, CDR2 YSLEER. V lost 3 bases, J lost 1 base, and 3 bases stayed unmatched. The DNA for the CDR3 is TGCGCCAGCAGCCAGGGACTAGCGGGGAAATCCTACGAGCAGTACTTC. Translating gives CASSQGLAGKSYEQYF.

This clonotype was observed many times. The genes are TRBV7-2 and TRBJ1-1, with TRBD1 matching over 7 bases. The length of the CDR3 is 15 residues. From germline, CDR1 is SGHTA and CDR2 FQGNSA. The V gene end was trimmed by 4 bases and the J gene end by 0 bases; junction bases not matched to a gene: 5. Here the CDR3 DNA reads TGTGCCAGCAGCTCGACAGGGACCATGAACACTGAAGCTTTCTTT. Protein product: CASSSTGTMNTEAFF.

In its sample, this clonotype was seen many times. The V and J genes are TRBV20-1 and TRBJ1-5; no definite D call. From germline, CDR1 is DFQATT and CDR2 SNEGSKA (reference sequence). V lost 1 base and J lost 3, with 13 bases in between. The CDR3 is 15 amino acids. CDR3 protein: CSARVSRSYNQPQHF. The CDR3 DNA is TGCAGTGCTAGAGTTAGCAGGAGTTACAATCAGCCCCAGCATTTT.

This clonotype was seen ten or more times. V gene TRBV3-1 combines with J gene TRBJ2-7, with 11 bases lining up with TRBD2. Germline values: CDR1 LGHDT, CDR2 YNNKEL (reference sequence). The CDR3 loop spans 16 amino acids. The V gene end was trimmed by 4 bases and the J gene end by 6 bases; junction bases not matched to a gene: 11. In nucleotides, the CDR3 is TGTGCCAGCAGCCCCAGTCATCTAGCGGGGGGAACCGAGCAGTACTTC. This codes for CASSPSHLAGGTEQYF.

This clonotype was seen many times. V gene TRBV5-4 combines with J gene TRBJ2-3; 9 nucleotides agree with TRBD1. This CDR3 is 15 amino acids long. V was pared by 0 bases and J by 6 bases, with 5 bases of the junction left unmatched. Germline V CDR1 and CDR2: SGHNT, YYREEE (reference sequence). The CDR3 DNA sequence: TGTGCCAGCAGCTTGGTCCACGACAGGGGGGATACGCAGTATTTT. Translation: CASSLVHDRGDTQYF.

In its sample, this clonotype was seen many times. The gene calls are TRBV6-5 and TRBJ1-1, with D maybe TRBD1 (6 bases). Germline-derived CDR1 and CDR2 are MNHEY and SVGAGI. The ends were cut back, 7 bases at V and 10 bases at J, with 22 bases in the middle. This CDR3 is 14 amino acids long. CDR3 nucleotide sequence: TGTGCCAGCACCCTAGGAGGGGGAAGTGGAGGAGCTTTCTTT. Amino acid sequence: CASTLGGGSGGAFF.

This clonotype came up many times. The chain recombines TRBV7-2 with TRBJ2-7; 8 nucleotides match TRBD1. There are 14 residues in the CDR3. Germline values: CDR1 SGHTA, CDR2 FQGNSA. Trimming took 5 bases from V and 4 from J; bases not matched to a gene: 7. CDR3 protein: CASSVDRGVYEQYF. As DNA, the CDR3 is TGTGCCAGCAGCGTCGACAGGGGAGTTTACGAGCAGTACTTC.

This clonotype has at least ten counts. The genes are TRBV7-2 and TRBJ1-2, with D unclear. Germline CDR1 reads SGHTA; CDR2 reads FQGNSA. This CDR3 has 13 residues. Trimming shortened V by 4 bases and J by 7 bases, and 13 bases separated the two germline ends. The CDR3 loop reads CASSSYSHSGYTF. DNA of the CDR3: TGTGCCAGCAGCTCCTACAGCCACTCTGGCTACACCTTC.

This clonotype was recorded many times. V is TRBV6-6 and J is TRBJ1-6; D is unresolved. Trimming cost V 6 bases and J 5 bases, with 11 bases left between them. CDR1 and CDR2 from the germline V gene are MNHNY and SVGAGI (reference sequence). The CDR3 runs 14 residues. In DNA form, the CDR3 reads TGTGCCAGCAGCCCACCGAGGGATAATTCACCCCTCCACTTT. Translating gives CASSPPRDNSPLHF.

This clonotype was observed many times. This rearrangement joins TRBV28 to TRBJ2-7, with no clear D. The length of the CDR3 is 14 residues. The germline V gene has CDR1 MDHEN and CDR2 SYDVKM. Between the trimmed V and J ends, which lost 5 bases and 5 bases, there was a span of 16 bases. The CDR3 spells CASSPLGMNHEQYF. CDR3 coding DNA: TGTGCCAGCAGTCCCTTGGGGATGAACCACGAGCAGTACTTC.

This clonotype has at least ten counts. This chain joins TRBV28 and TRBJ2-1; D gene ambiguous. Trimming stripped 2 bases from V and 5 bases from J, with 13 bases between. This CDR3 contains 15 residues. Germline loops: CDR1 MDHEN, CDR2 SYDVKM. The CDR3 reads CASSLRYSDHNEQFF. The CDR3, as DNA: TGTGCCAGCAGTTTACGGTACTCCGACCACAATGAGCAGTTCTTC.